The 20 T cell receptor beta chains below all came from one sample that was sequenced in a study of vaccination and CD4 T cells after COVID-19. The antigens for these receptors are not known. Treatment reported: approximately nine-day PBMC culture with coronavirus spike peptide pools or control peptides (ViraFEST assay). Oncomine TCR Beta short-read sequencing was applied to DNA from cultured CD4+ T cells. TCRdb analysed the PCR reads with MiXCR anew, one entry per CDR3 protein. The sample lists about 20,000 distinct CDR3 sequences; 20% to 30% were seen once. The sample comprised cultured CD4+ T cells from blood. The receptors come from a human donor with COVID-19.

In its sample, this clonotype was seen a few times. In DNA, the CDR3 is TGCAGTGCTAGAGCGGTGCAGGGCCTCTCCTACGAGCAGTACTTC. Translation: CSARAVQGLSYEQYF. The chain employs TRBV20-1 and TRBJ2-7; TRBD1 might be the D (5 bases). The CDR3 loop spans 15 amino acids. V was shortened by 1 base and J by 0 bases, with 13 bases between the two germline ends. Germline loops: CDR1 DFQATT, CDR2 SNEGSKA (reference sequence).

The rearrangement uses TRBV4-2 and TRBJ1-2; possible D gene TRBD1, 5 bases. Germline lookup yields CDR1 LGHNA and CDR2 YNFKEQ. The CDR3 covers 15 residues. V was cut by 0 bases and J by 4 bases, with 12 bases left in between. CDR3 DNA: TGTGCCAGCAGCCAAGATACCCAGGGAACCTATGGCTACACCTTC. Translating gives CASSQDTQGTYGYTF.

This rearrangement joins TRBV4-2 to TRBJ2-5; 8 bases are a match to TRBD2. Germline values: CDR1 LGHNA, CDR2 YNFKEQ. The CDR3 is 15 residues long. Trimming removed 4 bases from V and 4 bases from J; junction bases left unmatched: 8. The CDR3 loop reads CASSPTAGGSETQYF. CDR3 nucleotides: TGTGCCAGCAGCCCCACGGCGGGGGGATCAGAGACCCAGTACTTC.

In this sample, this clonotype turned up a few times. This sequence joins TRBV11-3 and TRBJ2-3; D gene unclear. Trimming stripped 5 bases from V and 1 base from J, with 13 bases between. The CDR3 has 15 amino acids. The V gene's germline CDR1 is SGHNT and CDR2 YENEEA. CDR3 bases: TGTGCCAGCAGCCAGTCAACGAAGGGCACAGATACGCAGTATTTT. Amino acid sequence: CASSQSTKGTDTQYF.

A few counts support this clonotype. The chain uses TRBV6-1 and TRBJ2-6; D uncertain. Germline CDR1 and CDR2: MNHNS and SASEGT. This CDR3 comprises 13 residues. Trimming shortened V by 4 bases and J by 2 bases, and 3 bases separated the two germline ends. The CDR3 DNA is TGTGCCAGCAGTGCTCCTGGGGCCAACGTCCTGACTTTC. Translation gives CASSAPGANVLTF.

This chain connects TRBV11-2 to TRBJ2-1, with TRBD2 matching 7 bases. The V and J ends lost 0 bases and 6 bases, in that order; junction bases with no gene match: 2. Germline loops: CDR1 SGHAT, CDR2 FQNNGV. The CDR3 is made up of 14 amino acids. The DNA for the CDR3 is TGTGCCAGCAGCTTAGACCAGCGGGGCAATGAGCAGTTCTTC. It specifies CASSLDQRGNEQFF.

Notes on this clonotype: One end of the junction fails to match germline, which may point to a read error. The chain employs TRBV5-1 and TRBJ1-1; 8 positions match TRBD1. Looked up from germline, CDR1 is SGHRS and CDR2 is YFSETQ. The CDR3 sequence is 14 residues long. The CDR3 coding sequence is TGCGCCAGCAGCTTAAGGACAGGGAACGCTGAAGCTTTCTTT. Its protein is CASSLRTGNAEAFF.

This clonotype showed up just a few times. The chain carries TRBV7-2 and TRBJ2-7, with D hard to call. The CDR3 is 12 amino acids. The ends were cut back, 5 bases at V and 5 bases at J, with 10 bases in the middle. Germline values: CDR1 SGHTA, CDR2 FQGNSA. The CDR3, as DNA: TGTGCCAGCAGCCGCCGGAGAGACGAGCAGTACTTC. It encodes CASSRRRDEQYF.

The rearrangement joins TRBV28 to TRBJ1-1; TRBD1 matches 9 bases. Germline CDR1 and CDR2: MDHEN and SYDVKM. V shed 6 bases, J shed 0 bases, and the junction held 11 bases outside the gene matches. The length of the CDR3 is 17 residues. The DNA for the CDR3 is TGTGCCAGCAGGGACTCGACAGGGGGAGGGGTGAACACTGAAGCTTTCTTT. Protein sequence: CASRDSTGGGVNTEAFF.

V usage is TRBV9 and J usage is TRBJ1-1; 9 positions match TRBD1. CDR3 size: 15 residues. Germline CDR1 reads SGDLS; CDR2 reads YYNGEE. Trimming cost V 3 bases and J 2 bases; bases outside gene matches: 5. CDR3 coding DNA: TGTGCCAGCAGCGGGGGGACAGGGATTAACACTGAAGCTTTCTTT. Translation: CASSGGTGINTEAFF.

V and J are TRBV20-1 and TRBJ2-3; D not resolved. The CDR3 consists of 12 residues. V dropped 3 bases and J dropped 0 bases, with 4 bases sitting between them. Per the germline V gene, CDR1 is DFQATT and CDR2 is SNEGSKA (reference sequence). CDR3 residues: CSASTSTDTQYF. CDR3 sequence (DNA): TGCAGTGCTAGCACTAGCACAGATACGCAGTATTTT.

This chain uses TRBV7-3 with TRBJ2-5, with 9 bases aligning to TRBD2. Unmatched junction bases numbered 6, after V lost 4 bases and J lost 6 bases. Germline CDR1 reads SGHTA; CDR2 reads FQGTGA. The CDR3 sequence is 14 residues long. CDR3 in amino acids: CASSSFAGGQTQYF. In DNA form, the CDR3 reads TGTGCCAGCAGCTCCTTTGCGGGGGGGCAGACCCAGTACTTC.

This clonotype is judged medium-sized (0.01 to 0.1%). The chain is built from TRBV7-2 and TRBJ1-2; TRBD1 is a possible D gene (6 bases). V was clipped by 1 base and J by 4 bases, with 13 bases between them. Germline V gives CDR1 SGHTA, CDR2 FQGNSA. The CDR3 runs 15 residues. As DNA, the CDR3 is TGTGCCAGCAGCTTAGGCATGACAGGTTCCTATGGCTACACCTTC. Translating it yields CASSLGMTGSYGYTF. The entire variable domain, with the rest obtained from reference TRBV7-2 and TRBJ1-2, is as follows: GAGVSQSPSNKVTEKGKDVELRCDPISGHTALYWYRQSLGQGLEFLIYFQGNSAPDKSGLPSDRFSAERTGGSVSTLTIQRTQQEDSAVYLCASSLGMTGSYGYTFGSGTRLTVV.

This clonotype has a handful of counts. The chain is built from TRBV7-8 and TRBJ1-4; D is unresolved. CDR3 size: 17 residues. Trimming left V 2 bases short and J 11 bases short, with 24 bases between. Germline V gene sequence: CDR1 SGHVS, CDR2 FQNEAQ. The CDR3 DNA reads TGTGCCAGCAGCTTATCCTCCGGGGTCGGTTCCGTCGTTAAACTGTTTTTT. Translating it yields CASSLSSGVGSVVKLFF.

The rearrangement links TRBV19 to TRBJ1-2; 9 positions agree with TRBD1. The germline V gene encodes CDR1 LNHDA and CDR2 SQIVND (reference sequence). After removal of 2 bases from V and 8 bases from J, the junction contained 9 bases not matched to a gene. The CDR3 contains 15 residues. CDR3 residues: CASSIMARQGGGYTF. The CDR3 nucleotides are TGTGCCAGTAGTATAATGGCTCGACAGGGGGGCGGCTACACCTTC.

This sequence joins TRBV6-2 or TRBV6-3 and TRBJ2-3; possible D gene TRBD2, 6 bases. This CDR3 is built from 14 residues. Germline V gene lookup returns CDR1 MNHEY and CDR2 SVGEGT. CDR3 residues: CAAGRGPSTDTQYF. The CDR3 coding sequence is TGTGCGGCGGGGCGGGGACCTAGCACAGATACGCAGTATTTT.

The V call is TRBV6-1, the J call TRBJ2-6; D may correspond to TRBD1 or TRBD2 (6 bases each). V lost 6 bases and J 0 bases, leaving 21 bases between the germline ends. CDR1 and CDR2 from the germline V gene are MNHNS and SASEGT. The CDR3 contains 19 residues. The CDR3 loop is CASSQSGGRFFSGANVLTF. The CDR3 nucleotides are TGTGCCAGCAGCCAATCCGGGGGCAGATTCTTCTCTGGGGCCAACGTCCTGACTTTC.

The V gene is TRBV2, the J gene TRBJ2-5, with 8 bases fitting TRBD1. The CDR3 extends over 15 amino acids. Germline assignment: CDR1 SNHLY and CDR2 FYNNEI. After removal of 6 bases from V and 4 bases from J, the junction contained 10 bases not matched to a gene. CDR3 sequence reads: CASRVTGGGRETQYF. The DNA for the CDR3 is TGTGCCAGCAGGGTAACAGGGGGTGGGAGAGAGACCCAGTACTTC.

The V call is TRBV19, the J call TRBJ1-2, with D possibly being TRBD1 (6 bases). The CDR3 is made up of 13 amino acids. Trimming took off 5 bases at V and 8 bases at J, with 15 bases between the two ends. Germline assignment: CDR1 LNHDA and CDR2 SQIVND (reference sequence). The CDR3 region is CASSLQGFGGYTF. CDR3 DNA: TGTGCCAGTAGTCTACAGGGCTTCGGGGGCTACACCTTC.

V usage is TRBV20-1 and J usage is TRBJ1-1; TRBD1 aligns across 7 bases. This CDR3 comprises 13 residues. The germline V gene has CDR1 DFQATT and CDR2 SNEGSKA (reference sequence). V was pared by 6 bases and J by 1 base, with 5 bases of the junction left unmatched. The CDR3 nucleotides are TGCAGTGCAACCGGGACAGAGAACACTGAAGCTTTCTTT. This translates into CSATGTENTEAFF.